Following are 21 T cell receptor beta chains from one sample sequenced in a study of shared clonotypes between healthy human individuals. The table came from immunoSEQ multiplex PCR; TCRdb's copy has only in-frame clones and leaves some out. There are about 820,000 clones in the sample; nearly 95% occur only once, and under 30% lies in the top ten. CD45RO-negative, CCR7-positively selected cells formed the naive CD8 fraction, excluding terminally differentiated effector memory CD45RA+ cells. The sample comprised naive CD8+ T cells sorted from blood. Receptor source: a man under 40 in good health.

The rearrangement uses TRBV5-1 and TRBJ2-7; 8 nucleotides match TRBD2. From germline, CDR1 is SGHRS and CDR2 YFSETQ. Trimming removed 1 base from V and 3 bases from J; junction bases left unmatched: 6. The CDR3 spans 15 residues. The CDR3, as DNA: TGCGCCAGCAGCTTGTTTCGGGAGGGTAACTACGAGCAGTACTTC. It specifies CASSLFREGNYEQYF.

The chain joins TRBV7-9 to TRBJ2-7; 10 bases are shared with TRBD2. The germline V gene encodes CDR1 SEHNR and CDR2 FQNEAQ (reference sequence). Germline trimming cut 4 bases from V and 2 bases from J; bases unmatched to any gene: 8. This CDR3 has 16 amino acids. This CDR3 is CASSSASGSSAYEQYF. The CDR3, as DNA: TGTGCCAGCAGCTCAGCTAGCGGGAGTTCGGCCTACGAGCAGTACTTC.

The chain employs TRBV27 and TRBJ2-1; TRBD1 agrees at 7 bases. Trimming at V came to 6 bases and at J to 2 bases, leaving 10 bases not matched to a gene. Germline loops: CDR1 MNHEY, CDR2 SMNVEV (reference sequence). The CDR3 is 16 residues long. The CDR3 is CASSNRQGLAYNEQFF. CDR3 DNA: TGTGCCAGCAGCAACCGACAGGGTCTGGCCTACAATGAGCAGTTCTTC.

V is TRBV2 and J is TRBJ1-2; 7 bases map to TRBD1. J lost 7 bases, V lost 8 bases, and 7 bases had no gene match. This CDR3 region has 12 residues. The V gene's germline CDR1 is SNHLY and CDR2 FYNNEI. The CDR3 reads CASRDSYFGYTF. DNA of the CDR3: TGTGCCAGCCGGGACAGCTACTTTGGCTACACCTTC.

This chain uses TRBV27 with TRBJ2-3, with D possibly being TRBD1 (7 bases). The CDR3 runs to 22 residues. CDR1 and CDR2 from the germline V gene are MNHEY and SMNVEV (reference sequence). V shed 5 bases and J shed 0 bases, with 33 bases lying between them. CDR3 bases: TGTGCCAGCAGTCTCCGACCGCCCAGGGGGAGGACTCAAAGCACTAGCACAGATACGCAGTATTTT. It is translated as CASSLRPPRGRTQSTSTDTQYF.

V gene TRBV7-2 combines with J gene TRBJ1-5; a possible D gene is TRBD1 (6 bases). The V end was cut by 1 base, the J end by 3 bases, with 16 bases between. This CDR3 has 17 amino acids. Germline CDR1 and CDR2: SGHTA and FQGNSA. The CDR3 protein is CASSLEVTGRANQPQHF. The CDR3, as DNA: TGTGCCAGCAGCTTAGAGGTAACAGGGAGGGCCAATCAGCCCCAGCATTTT.

The chain couples TRBV4-3 to TRBJ2-1; D possibly corresponds to TRBD1 (5 bases). This CDR3 comprises 18 residues. Germline CDR1 and CDR2: LGHNA and YSLEER. Trimming took 0 bases from V and 0 from J, leaving 15 bases between them. The CDR3 sequence: CASSQDIGAPSSYNEQFF. DNA of the CDR3: TGCGCCAGCAGCCAAGATATTGGGGCCCCGAGCTCCTACAATGAGCAGTTCTTC.

The chain is built from TRBV7-9 and TRBJ2-7, with 9 bases that match TRBD2. In germline, CDR1 is SEHNR, CDR2 FQNEAQ (reference sequence). After removal of 5 bases from V and 7 bases from J, the junction contained 6 bases not matched to a gene. This CDR3 is built from 13 residues. DNA for the CDR3: TGTGCCAGCAGCCCCGGGACTAGCAGAGAGCAGTACTTC. This gives the protein CASSPGTSREQYF.

The chain uses TRBV4-1 and TRBJ2-2; D not resolved. CDR1 is MGHRA and CDR2 is YSYEKL in the germline V gene. The V gene lost 1 base and the J gene lost 6 bases, with 12 bases spanning the gap. The CDR3 runs to 15 residues. CDR3 nucleotide sequence: TGCGCCAGCAGCCAAGGGTTCCAGGCCCCCGGGGAGCTGTTTTTT. This gives the protein CASSQGFQAPGELFF.

This clone was recorded once. The V and J genes are TRBV5-4 and TRBJ1-2; D is uncertain. The CDR3 contains 13 residues. V was shortened by 4 bases and J by 2 bases, with 9 bases between the two germline ends. CDR1 is SGHNT and CDR2 is YYREEE in the germline V gene (reference sequence). CDR3 nucleotides: TGTGCCAGCAGCGGGGTGCTAAACTATGGCTACACCTTC. This encodes CASSGVLNYGYTF.

The J gene is TRBJ1-2, the V gene TRBV27, with 12 positions matching TRBD1. Germline V CDR1 and CDR2: MNHEY, SMNVEV (reference sequence). The V segment lost 5 bases and the J segment 4 bases; nucleotides outside the gene matches: 5. The CDR3 totals 15 residues. CDR3 region: CASSPGTGGFYGYTF. CDR3 in DNA: TGTGCCAGCAGTCCCGGGACAGGGGGCTTCTATGGCTACACCTTC.

This rearrangement joins TRBV7-9 to TRBJ2-5, with 7 nucleotides matching TRBD2. Trimming removed 5 bases from V and 5 bases from J; junction bases left unmatched: 8. This CDR3 has 14 amino acids. The germline CDR1 and CDR2 sequences are SEHNR and FQNEAQ (reference sequence). CDR3: CASSTGGSGETQYF. CDR3 in DNA: TGTGCCAGCAGCACGGGGGGATCGGGTGAGACCCAGTACTTC.

The chain recombines TRBV28 with TRBJ1-5; D is uncertain. Germline V CDR1 and CDR2: MDHEN, SYDVKM. CDR3 length: 14 residues. V lost 2 bases to trimming and J lost 0 bases, with 5 bases between them. The CDR3 sequence: CASSLMYSNQPQHF. The CDR3 coding sequence is TGTGCCAGCAGTTTAATGTATAGCAATCAGCCCCAGCATTTT. Drawing the rest from reference TRBV28 and TRBJ1-5, the complete variable domain is DVKVTQSSRYLVKRTGEKVFLECVQDMDHENMFWYRQDPGLGLRLIYFSYDVKMKEKGDIPEGYSVSREKKERFSLILESASTNQTSMYLCASSLMYSNQPQHFGDGTRLSIL.

The sample holds one count of this clone. V gene TRBV15 combines with J gene TRBJ2-1, with TRBD2 identical over 9 bases. This CDR3 has 15 residues. Germline loops: CDR1 LNHNV, CDR2 YYDKDF (reference sequence). V lost 5 bases and J lost 4; bases outside the gene matches: 6. The CDR3 DNA reads TGTGCCACCAGCCTTAGCGGGAGCCTATACAATGAGCAGTTCTTC. Its translation is CATSLSGSLYNEQFF.

The chain links TRBV27 to TRBJ1-1, with D possibly TRBD1 on 5 matching bases. Germline V lookup: CDR1 MNHEY, CDR2 SMNVEV (reference sequence). The V and J ends lost 7 bases and 1 base respectively, with 10 bases between them. This CDR3 has 13 amino acids. Here the CDR3 reads CASTGRGNTEAFF. The CDR3 nucleotides are TGTGCCAGCACCGGGAGGGGGAACACTGAAGCTTTCTTT.

The chain couples TRBV7-2 to TRBJ1-1; tentatively, D is TRBD1 (6 bases). V was pared by 1 base and J by 5 bases, with 11 bases between. Germline CDR1 SGHTA, CDR2 FQGNSA. The length of the CDR3 is 14 residues. CDR3 sequence reads: CASSLVGGQTEAFF. For the CDR3, the DNA is TGTGCCAGCAGCTTAGTTGGGGGGCAGACTGAAGCTTTCTTT.

This chain connects TRBV27 to TRBJ2-1; 10 bases match TRBD2. Germline assignment: CDR1 MNHEY and CDR2 SMNVEV (reference sequence). The CDR3 runs 15 residues. CDR3 sequence reads: CASGRGFVSYNEQFF. The CDR3, as DNA: TGTGCGAGCGGGAGGGGTTTCGTTAGCTACAATGAGCAGTTCTTC.

J is TRBJ1-1 and V is TRBV7-9; 7 nucleotides align to TRBD1. The CDR3 length is 17 residues. Per the germline V gene, CDR1 is SEHNR and CDR2 is FQNEAQ (reference sequence). V lost 5 bases to trimming and J lost 0 bases; unmatched junction nucleotides: 12. In DNA, the CDR3 is TGTGCCAGCAGCCCCCGCCGGGACAGAATTATGAACACTGAAGCTTTCTTT. The encoded protein is CASSPRRDRIMNTEAFF.

The chain combines TRBV9 with TRBJ1-4, with 8 bases that match TRBD1. CDR1 SGDLS and CDR2 YYNGEE come from the germline V gene. This CDR3 contains 15 residues. V was clipped by 3 bases and J by 6 bases; unmatched bases: 7. This CDR3 is CASSALGTGDEKLFF. CDR3 DNA sequence: TGTGCCAGCAGCGCCCTCGGGACAGGAGATGAAAAACTGTTTTTT.

Regarding this clone: In the same sample, other DNA sequences code for this CDR3. This chain joins TRBV29-1 and TRBJ2-2; 7 bases match TRBD1. Germline values: CDR1 SQVTM, CDR2 ANQGSEA. CDR3 length: 14 residues. J was trimmed by 4 bases and V by 7 bases; bases with no gene match: 9. Here the CDR3 DNA reads TGCAGCGCAACCGCAGGGGGATCCACCGGGGAGCTGTTTTTT. Protein product: CSATAGGSTGELFF.

The chain carries TRBV7-3 and TRBJ2-2; 14 bases map to TRBD2. Germline-derived CDR1 and CDR2 are SGHTA and FQGTGA. This CDR3 spans 18 amino acids. V shed 6 bases and J 2 bases; nucleotides not matched to a gene: 8. In DNA, the CDR3 is TGTGCCAGCAGTCGACACGGGACTAGCGGGAGAAACACCGGGGAGCTGTTTTTT. Translation: CASSRHGTSGRNTGELFF.